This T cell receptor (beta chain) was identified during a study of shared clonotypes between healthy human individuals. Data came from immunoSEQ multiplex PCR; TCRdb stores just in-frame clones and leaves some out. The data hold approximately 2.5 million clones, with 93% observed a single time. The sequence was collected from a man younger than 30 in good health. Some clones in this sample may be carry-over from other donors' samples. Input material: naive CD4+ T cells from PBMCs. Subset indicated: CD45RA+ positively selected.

DNA for the CDR3: TGTGCCAGCAGTCTCCAGCGGACTTACACAGATACGCAGTATTTT. Its protein product is CASSLQRTYTDTQYF. This chain connects TRBV6-1 to TRBJ2-3, with D perhaps matching TRBD2 (5 bases). CDR1 is MNHNS, CDR2 SASEGT, per germline. Trimming left V 5 bases short and J 2 bases short, with 14 bases between. The CDR3 runs to 15 residues.